This record looks at one T cell receptor beta chain sequence and its context. These data come from a study of blood T cell repertoires in COVID-19. Trimming cost V 1 base and J 2 bases, with 10 bases left between them. Germline V gene data show CDR1 as SGHNT and CDR2 as YYREEE (reference sequence). CDR3 length: 14 amino acids. TCRdb's copy holds only in-frame clones and misses some; the assay was immunoSEQ multiplex PCR. The profile covers roughly 200,000 clones, with around 90% appearing a single time and 0.53% taken by the ten largest. V usage is TRBV5-4 and J usage is TRBJ2-7; D call uncertain. The sequence came from a man in his fifties with acute or convalescent COVID-19. Sequenced input: peripheral blood. The chain's CDR3 is CASSLFPGTYEQYF. The CDR3 bases are TGTGCCAGCAGCTTGTTCCCAGGCACCTACGAGCAGTACTTC.